Listed here is a single T cell receptor beta chain. Clones were sequenced by immunoSEQ multiplex PCR, and TCRdb holds only the in-frame ones, with some missing. This table holds around 470,000 clones, around 90% found once. This sample was included in a study of blood T cell repertoires in COVID-19. J lost 8 bases, V lost 4 bases, and 7 bases had no gene match. Germline V gene data show CDR1 as SEHNR and CDR2 as FQNEAQ (reference sequence). CDR3 length equals 14 residues. The study drew participants aged roughly 18 to 95 years from about two dozen US areas. The sequenced sample consisted of PBMCs or T cells enriched from blood (not recorded which). This clonotype originated in a man aged 18 to 35 who had recovered from COVID-19. The V call is TRBV7-9, the J call TRBJ1-4, with TRBD1 matching over 7 bases. CDR3 DNA: TGTGCCAGCAGCTCCCGACAGGGAGTCGAAAAACTGTTTTTT. The encoded protein is CASSSRQGVEKLFF.